This T cell receptor (beta chain) was recorded in a study of T cell changes during pregnancy in multiple sclerosis. Trimming removed 2 bases from V and 2 bases from J; junction bases left unmatched: 3. This CDR3 region has 15 residues. The germline gives CDR1 SGHTA, CDR2 FQGNSA. Sequencing was performed with immunoSEQ multiplex PCR; in TCRdb, only in-frame clones are kept and a portion is missing. The sample lists about 59,000 clones, roughly 94% occurring once. Here the sequenced sample was CD8+ T cells from peripheral blood mononuclear cells, taken after pregnancy. The chain uses TRBV7-2 and TRBJ2-7; the match to TRBD1 covers 10 bases. The sequence was obtained from a female donor with multiple sclerosis, enrolled in a pregnancy study. The CDR3 DNA reads as TGTGCCAGCAGCTTAACGGGACAGGGGACCTACGAGCAGTACTTC. Amino acids: CASSLTGQGTYEQYF. Based on the CDR3 plus reference TRBV7-2 and TRBJ2-7, the full variable domain is GAGVSQSPSNKVTEKGKDVELRCDPISGHTALYWYRQSLGQGLEFLIYFQGNSAPDKSGLPSDRFSAERTGGSVSTLTIQRTQQEDSAVYLCASSLTGQGTYEQYFGPGTRLTVT.